The entry below describes one T cell receptor beta chain. Its antigen is not known. This sample was included in a study of T cell responses to AZD1222 COVID-19 vaccine. General study findings and limits: Regions 160-218 and 743-854 held dominance among vaccine-associated CD4 TCRs, which spanned spike. Spike-specific TCR breadth rose after two AZD1222 doses, and depth rose as well.

CDR3 length: 16 residues. Trimming cost V 1 base and J 0 bases, with 10 bases left between them. Germline V lookup: CDR1 SGHTA, CDR2 FQGNSA. Profiled with immunoSEQ multiplex PCR; TCRdb holds only in-frame clones, not every one. The sample shows about 140,000 clones, 70% to 90% of them seen only once. The chain employs TRBV7-2 and TRBJ1-3, with a possible D match to TRBD1 (5 bases). This sequence originates from an adult in good health. The sequencing used peripheral blood, collected on day 0 of AZD1222 vaccination. The CDR3 region has the DNA TGTGCCAGCAGCTTAGTCAGGGCCATCTCTGGAAACACCATATATTTT. Its protein product is CASSLVRAISGNTIYF.